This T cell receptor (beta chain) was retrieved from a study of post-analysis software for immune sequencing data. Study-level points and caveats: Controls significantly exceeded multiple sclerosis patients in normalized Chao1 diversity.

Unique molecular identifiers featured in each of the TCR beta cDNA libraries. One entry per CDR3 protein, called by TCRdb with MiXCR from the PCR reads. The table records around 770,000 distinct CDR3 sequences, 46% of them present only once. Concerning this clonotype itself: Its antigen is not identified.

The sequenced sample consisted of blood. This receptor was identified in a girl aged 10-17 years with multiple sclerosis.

CDR3 protein: CASSLERFELKEGNTF. The CDR3 DNA sequence: TGTGCCAGCAGCTTAGAACGGTTTGAATTAAAGGAGGGCAACACCTTC. J is TRBJ1-2 and V is TRBV7-8; no reliable D call. The CDR3 is 16 amino acids. The V and J ends lost 1 base and 12 bases respectively, with 24 bases between them. Germline loops: CDR1 SGHVS, CDR2 FQNEAQ.